This passage covers 32 T cell receptor beta chains from one sample sequenced in a study of chemoradiotherapy in HPV16-positive cancers. This table comes from immunoSEQ multiplex PCR, and its TCRdb copy is limited to in-frame clones, with some not included. Altogether 17,000 or so clones are present, roughly 90% being singletons, with the ten largest covering around an eighth. Sequenced here: blood, sampled from a patient who underwent chemoradiotherapy. The receptors originated from a human donor with HPV-associated anogenital cancer.

The genes are TRBV28 and TRBJ1-6, with D perhaps TRBD1 (5 bases). The CDR3 totals 18 residues. CDR1 and CDR2 (germline): MDHEN, SYDVKM. The ends were cut back, 6 bases at V and 7 bases at J, with 25 bases in the middle. CDR3 in amino acids: CASSLPQGWGSRNSPLHF. As DNA, the CDR3 is TGTGCCAGCAGCCTCCCCCAGGGCTGGGGGTCAAGGAATTCACCCCTCCACTTT.

The genes are TRBV15 and TRBJ1-5, with no clear D. Germline CDR1 LNHNV, CDR2 YYDKDF (reference sequence). This CDR3 contains 15 residues. Trimming took 3 bases from V and 6 from J, leaving 15 bases between them. The CDR3 nucleotides are TGTGCCACCAGCAGGTTCAGGTTTAACGGTCAGCCCCAGCATTTT. It encodes CATSRFRFNGQPQHF.

This chain connects TRBV5-1 to TRBJ2-7; D remains unclear. Germline values: CDR1 SGHRS, CDR2 YFSETQ. Trimming removed 4 bases from V and 0 bases from J, with 11 bases in between. There are 14 residues in the CDR3. The CDR3 protein is CASSPLGHSYEQYF. For the CDR3, the DNA is TGCGCCAGCAGCCCCCTCGGGCACTCCTACGAGCAGTACTTC.

V usage is TRBV12-5 and J usage is TRBJ2-7, with D tentatively TRBD1 (5 bases). The V gene's germline CDR1 is LGHNT and CDR2 FRNRAP. Trimming stripped 7 bases from V and 2 bases from J, with 9 bases between. This CDR3 is built from 12 residues. CDR3 loop: CASDRRPYEQYV. CDR3 DNA: TGTGCTAGTGACAGGCGGCCCTACGAGCAGTACGTC.

The chain has TRBV10-2 and TRBJ2-1, with 8 nucleotides matching TRBD2. The germline V gene has CDR1 WSHSY and CDR2 SAAADI. Trimming cost V 4 bases and J 4 bases; bases outside gene matches: 6. The CDR3 covers 15 residues. For the CDR3, the DNA is TGCGCCAGCAGTGGGTCGGTAGCGGGGTACAATGAGCAGTTCTTC. Translated: CASSGSVAGYNEQFF.

In its sample, this clone was seen a few times. This rearrangement joins TRBV9 to TRBJ1-2; TRBD1 agrees at 9 bases. There are 15 residues in the CDR3. The germline CDR1 and CDR2 sequences are SGDLS and YYNGEE. V lost 3 bases and J lost 1; bases outside the gene matches: 4. The CDR3 is CASSDRTGVNYGYTF. CDR3 nucleotides: TGTGCCAGCAGCGATCGGACAGGGGTTAACTATGGCTACACCTTC.

The chain has TRBV9 and TRBJ2-2; 9 nucleotides line up with TRBD2. V shed 3 bases, J shed 2 bases, and the junction held 11 bases outside the gene matches. CDR1 is SGDLS and CDR2 is YYNGEE in the germline V gene. The CDR3 extends over 18 amino acids. The CDR3 protein is CASSAGLADTFNTGELFF. As DNA, the CDR3 is TGTGCCAGCAGCGCGGGACTAGCCGACACCTTCAACACCGGGGAGCTGTTTTTT.

This sequence joins TRBV7-6 and TRBJ1-1; 7 bases match TRBD1. The CDR3 has 13 amino acids. Trimming at V came to 5 bases and at J to 11 bases, leaving 11 bases not matched to a gene. Germline lookup yields CDR1 SGHVS and CDR2 FNYEAQ. CDR3 loop: CASSPLRQGSAFF. In nucleotides, the CDR3 is TGTGCCAGCAGCCCACTCCGACAGGGTTCGGCTTTCTTT.

The chain uses TRBV6-1 and TRBJ1-2; D is uncertain. Germline lookup yields CDR1 MNHNS and CDR2 SASEGT. Trimming pared 1 base from V and 5 bases from J, leaving 2 bases between. The CDR3 extends over 11 amino acids. CDR3 nucleotide sequence: TGTGCCAGCAGTGAAGGGTATGGCTACACCTTC. Protein: CASSEGYGYTF.

This chain connects TRBV14 to TRBJ2-1; 8 positions agree with TRBD2. Germline V CDR1 and CDR2: SGHDN, FVKESK. The V and J ends lost 5 bases and 4 bases, in that order; junction bases with no gene match: 13. The CDR3 has 17 residues. The CDR3: CASSYQQSSGGYNEQFF. Here the CDR3 DNA reads TGTGCCAGCAGCTATCAACAATCCAGCGGGGGATACAATGAGCAGTTCTTC.

The V and J genes are TRBV5-1 and TRBJ2-2, with TRBD2 matching 8 bases. The CDR3 sequence is 14 residues long. Germline V gene data show CDR1 as SGHRS and CDR2 as YFSETQ. V lost 0 bases to trimming and J lost 6 bases; unmatched junction nucleotides: 1. CDR3 residues: CASSLELAAGELFF. In DNA, the CDR3 is TGCGCCAGCAGCTTGGAACTAGCGGCCGGGGAGCTGTTTTTT.

The rearrangement links TRBV9 to TRBJ1-5; D is perhaps TRBD1 (6 bases). From germline, CDR1 is SGDLS and CDR2 YYNGEE. Deletions cut 0 bases from V and 3 bases from J, with 10 bases between. The CDR3 loop spans 15 amino acids. The CDR3 protein is CASSVEPGDNQPQHF. In nucleotides, the CDR3 is TGTGCCAGCAGCGTAGAACCAGGGGACAATCAGCCCCAGCATTTT.

This clone is a singleton in its sample. The chain combines TRBV14 with TRBJ2-1; tentative D call: TRBD1 (7 bases). The CDR3 is 16 amino acids. Germline loops: CDR1 SGHDN, CDR2 FVKESK. The V gene lost 0 bases and the J gene lost 5 bases, with 14 bases spanning the gap. CDR3 region: CASSQDWRGLDNEQFF. DNA of the CDR3: TGTGCCAGCAGCCAAGATTGGAGGGGGCTAGACAATGAGCAGTTCTTC. The entire variable domain, with the rest obtained from reference TRBV14 and TRBJ2-1, is as follows: EAGVTQFPSHSVIEKGQTVTLRCDPISGHDNLYWYRRVMGKEIKFLLHFVKESKQDESGMPNNRFLAERTGGTYSTLKVQPAELEDSGVYFCASSQDWRGLDNEQFFGPGTRLTVL.

V is TRBV5-1 and J is TRBJ2-7; 7 nucleotides agree with TRBD1. Germline trimming cut 0 bases from V and 2 bases from J; bases unmatched to any gene: 8. The CDR3 totals 16 residues. Germline V CDR1 and CDR2: SGHRS, YFSETQ. CDR3 loop: CASSLALTGPTYEQYF. In nucleotides, the CDR3 is TGCGCCAGCAGCTTGGCCTTGACAGGGCCCACCTACGAGCAGTACTTC. The full variable domain, its missing parts supplied by reference TRBV5-1 and TRBJ2-7, is KAGVTQTPRYLIKTRGQQVTLSCSPISGHRSVSWYQQTPGQGLQFLFEYFSETQRNKGNFPGRFSGRQFSNSRSEMNVSTLELGDSALYLCASSLALTGPTYEQYFGPGTRLTVT.

In this sample, this clone turned up a few times. This chain connects TRBV29-1 to TRBJ1-2; D possibly corresponds to TRBD1 (6 bases). Germline V gene sequence: CDR1 SQVTM, CDR2 ANQGSEA. The CDR3 is made up of 12 amino acids. Deletions cut 7 bases from V and 8 bases from J, with 17 bases between. The CDR3 sequence is CSGYRVFQGYTF. The CDR3 DNA sequence: TGCAGCGGCTACAGGGTATTCCAAGGCTACACCTTC. Filled out from reference TRBV29-1 and TRBJ1-2, the complete variable domain reads SAVISQKPSRDICQRGTSLTIQCQVDSQVTMMFWYRQQPGQSLTLIATANQGSEATYESGFVIDKFPISRPNLTFSTLTVSNMSPEDSSIYLCSGYRVFQGYTFGSGTRLTVV.

This chain links TRBV30 with TRBJ2-1; 10 bases line up with TRBD1. The CDR3 is made up of 13 amino acids. Germline V gene data show CDR1 as GTSNPN and CDR2 as SVGIG (reference sequence). The V segment lost 4 bases and the J segment 9 bases; nucleotides outside the gene matches: 6. DNA for the CDR3: TGTGCCTGGACGAGGACAGGGGGAGGTGAGCAGTTCTTC. Amino acids: CAWTRTGGGEQFF. Variable domain in full (rest from reference TRBV30 and TRBJ2-1): SQTIHQWPATLVQPVGSPLSLECTVEGTSNPNLYWYRQAAGRGLQLLFYSVGIGQISSEVPQNLSASRPQDRQFILSSKKLLLSDSGFYLCAWTRTGGGEQFFGPGTRLTVL.

This sequence joins TRBV28 and TRBJ1-2, with D uncertain. Germline CDR1 is MDHEN and CDR2 is SYDVKM. V lost 5 bases, J lost 8 bases, and 15 bases lay in between. CDR3 size: 13 residues. CDR3 sequence reads: CASSNPDLWGYTF. The CDR3 coding sequence is TGTGCCAGCAGTAACCCTGATCTGTGGGGCTACACCTTC.

This chain joins TRBV11-2 and TRBJ1-1; TRBD1 might be the D (6 bases). Germline CDR1 SGHAT, CDR2 FQNNGV. CDR3 length equals 13 residues. Trimming took 5 bases from V and 6 from J, leaving 13 bases between them. In nucleotides, the CDR3 is TGTGCCAGCAGCGCCGACCCAGGGGCTGAAGCTTTCTTT. It yields the protein CASSADPGAEAFF.

The V and J genes are TRBV2 and TRBJ2-7, with D perhaps matching TRBD1 (6 bases). Germline-derived CDR1 and CDR2 are SNHLY and FYNNEI. Deletions cut 3 bases from V and 0 bases from J, with 12 bases between. The CDR3 covers 15 residues. The CDR3 nucleotides read TGTGCCAGCAGTGAGGGGGCGGTGAGCTCCTACGAGCAGTACTTC. This sequence encodes CASSEGAVSSYEQYF.

This chain joins TRBV29-1 and TRBJ1-1; D is unresolved. Germline V gene sequence: CDR1 SQVTM, CDR2 ANQGSEA. Trimming pared 6 bases from V and 6 bases from J, leaving 8 bases between. This CDR3 spans 10 amino acids. The CDR3 protein is CSVVGPEAFF. DNA for the CDR3: TGCAGCGTCGTGGGCCCTGAAGCTTTCTTT.

This chain uses TRBV19 with TRBJ1-6; tentative D call: TRBD1 (5 bases). This CDR3 has 15 amino acids. V lost 7 bases and J 8 bases, leaving 18 bases between the germline ends. Germline V CDR1 and CDR2: LNHDA, SQIVND (reference sequence). The CDR3 sequence is CASKSVGGTDSPLHF. Here the CDR3 DNA reads TGTGCCAGTAAGAGTGTGGGGGGGACGGATTCACCCCTCCACTTT.

V and J are TRBV6-6 and TRBJ1-3; 8 nucleotides align to TRBD1. Germline lookup yields CDR1 MNHNY and CDR2 SVGAGI (reference sequence). The CDR3 sequence is 16 residues long. V dropped 2 bases and J dropped 2; count of bases not matched to a gene: 5. CDR3 sequence (DNA): TGTGCCAGCAGTTACCCCGGGACAGGAGCTGGAAACACCATATATTTT. It encodes CASSYPGTGAGNTIYF.

This chain joins TRBV6-5 and TRBJ2-2, with TRBD1 matching 7 bases. Germline values: CDR1 MNHEY, CDR2 SVGAGI. With 5 bases clipped from V and 6 bases from J, the junction kept 9 bases outside the gene matches. The CDR3 covers 15 residues. CDR3 nucleotides: TGTGCCAGCAGTCAAATGAGGCAGGGGGCCGGGGAGCTGTTTTTT. Translated: CASSQMRQGAGELFF.

Here the CDR3 reads CASSIDLSTDTQYF. CDR3 DNA: TGTGCCAGTAGTATAGATCTTAGCACAGATACGCAGTATTTT. V gene TRBV19 combines with J gene TRBJ2-3; D uncertain. Trimming removed 0 bases from V and 0 bases from J, with 4 bases in between. The CDR3 totals 14 residues. The germline V gene has CDR1 LNHDA and CDR2 SQIVND (reference sequence).

The rearrangement uses TRBV12-5 and TRBJ2-2, with 7 bases that match TRBD1. V trimming: 9 bases; J trimming: 2 bases; junction bases outside the gene matches: 12. This CDR3 contains 16 residues. Germline CDR1 LGHNT, CDR2 FRNRAP. DNA for the CDR3: TGTGCTAGCATTGACCCGGGACAGCCAAACACCGGGGAGCTGTTTTTT. Encoded protein: CASIDPGQPNTGELFF.

The rearrangement uses TRBV6-5 and TRBJ1-1; tentatively, D is TRBD1 (5 bases). Germline V gene data show CDR1 as MNHEY and CDR2 as SVGAGI. The V end was cut by 2 bases, the J end by 1 base, with 11 bases between. CDR3 length: 15 amino acids. The CDR3 is CASSYTTGGNTEAFF. The CDR3 DNA is TGTGCCAGCAGTTACACTACCGGGGGGAACACTGAAGCTTTCTTT.

The J gene is TRBJ1-2, the V gene TRBV6-6, with 8 bases fitting TRBD1. V was clipped by 5 bases and J by 6 bases; unmatched bases: 8. Germline V CDR1 and CDR2: MNHNY, SVGAGI (reference sequence). The length of the CDR3 is 14 residues. The CDR3 region has the DNA TGTGCCAGCAGTCAAAGGACAGGGCGGAATGGCTACACCTTC. This gives the protein CASSQRTGRNGYTF.

The genes are TRBV19 and TRBJ1-1; tentative D call: TRBD1 (6 bases). The CDR3 consists of 15 residues. The V gene's germline CDR1 is LNHDA and CDR2 SQIVND (reference sequence). Trimming shortened V by 3 bases and J by 4 bases, and 15 bases separated the two germline ends. The CDR3: CASSIQGRGGTEAFF. CDR3 DNA: TGTGCCAGTAGTATCCAGGGCAGGGGAGGCACTGAAGCTTTCTTT.

The chain couples TRBV5-4 to TRBJ2-7; D is unresolved. The CDR3 has 14 residues. Trimming left V 2 bases short and J 4 bases short, with 13 bases between. The V gene's germline CDR1 is SGHNT and CDR2 YYREEE (reference sequence). This CDR3 reads CASSLREGYYEQYV. The DNA for the CDR3 is TGTGCCAGCAGCTTAAGGGAAGGGTATTACGAGCAGTACGTC.

The genes are TRBV11-2 and TRBJ1-1; TRBD1 matches at 9 bases. CDR3 size: 13 residues. Per germline, CDR1 SGHAT and CDR2 FQNNGV. After removal of 6 bases from V and 5 bases from J, the junction contained 4 bases not matched to a gene. CDR3 in amino acids: CASSPTGGTEAFF. The CDR3 DNA reads as TGTGCCAGCAGTCCGACAGGGGGGACTGAAGCTTTCTTT.

The chain combines TRBV7-8 with TRBJ1-5, with a possible D match to TRBD1 (5 bases). V was shortened by 5 bases and J by 6 bases, with 17 bases between the two germline ends. Germline assignment: CDR1 SGHVS and CDR2 FQNEAQ. The CDR3 runs to 15 residues. The CDR3 bases are TGTGCCAGCAGCCCCGGGTCCGAGGGGAGTCAGCCCCAGCATTTT. It is translated as CASSPGSEGSQPQHF.

The DNA of the CDR3 is TGTGCCAGTAGTATAGGGTCCGGGGAGCTGTTTTTT. It translates to CASSIGSGELFF. J is TRBJ2-2 and V is TRBV19, with D unclear. Per germline, CDR1 LNHDA and CDR2 SQIVND (reference sequence). This CDR3 spans 12 amino acids. Trimming shortened V by 1 base and J by 6 bases, and 3 bases separated the two germline ends.